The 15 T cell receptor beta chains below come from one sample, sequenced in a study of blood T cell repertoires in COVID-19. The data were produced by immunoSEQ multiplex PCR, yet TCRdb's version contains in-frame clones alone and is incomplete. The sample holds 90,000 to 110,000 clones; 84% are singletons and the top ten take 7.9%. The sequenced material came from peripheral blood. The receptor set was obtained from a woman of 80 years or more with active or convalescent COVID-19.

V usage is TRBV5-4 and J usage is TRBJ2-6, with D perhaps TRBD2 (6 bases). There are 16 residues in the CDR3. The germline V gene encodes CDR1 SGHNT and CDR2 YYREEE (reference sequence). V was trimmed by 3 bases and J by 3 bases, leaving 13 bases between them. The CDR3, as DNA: TGTGCCAGCAGCTGGTCGTCGGGGGTTGGGGCCAACGTCCTGACTTTC. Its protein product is CASSWSSGVGANVLTF.

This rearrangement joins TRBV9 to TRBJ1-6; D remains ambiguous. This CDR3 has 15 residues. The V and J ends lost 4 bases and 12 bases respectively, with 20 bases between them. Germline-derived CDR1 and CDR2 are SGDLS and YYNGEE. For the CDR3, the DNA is TGTGCCAGCAGCCCTGAGGGAAACGAGGAAGGACCCCTCCACTTT. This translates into CASSPEGNEEGPLHF.

CDR3 DNA: TGTGCCAGCAGTGACTCTGGACAGGGGATGAGCTACACCTTC. As protein: CASSDSGQGMSYTF. The genes are TRBV6-4 and TRBJ1-2; TRBD1 aligns across 9 bases. CDR1 and CDR2 (germline): MRHNA, SNTAGT. This CDR3 contains 14 residues. The junction had 5 bases not matched to a gene; V was cut back by 0 bases and J by 9 bases.

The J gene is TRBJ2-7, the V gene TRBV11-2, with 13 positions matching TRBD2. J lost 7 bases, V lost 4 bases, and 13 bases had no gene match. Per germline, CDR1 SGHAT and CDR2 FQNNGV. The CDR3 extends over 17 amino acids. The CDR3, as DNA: TGTGCCAGCAGCTGGGGACTAGCGGGGCGCTCACTACGGGAGCAGTACTTC. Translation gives CASSWGLAGRSLREQYF.

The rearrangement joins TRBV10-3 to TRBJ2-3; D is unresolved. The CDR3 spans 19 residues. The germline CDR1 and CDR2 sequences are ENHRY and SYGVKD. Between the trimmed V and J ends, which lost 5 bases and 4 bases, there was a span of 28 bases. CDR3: CAISSSYWPPGPAPDTQYF. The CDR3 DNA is TGTGCCATCAGTAGTTCGTACTGGCCCCCTGGGCCAGCCCCAGATACGCAGTATTTT.

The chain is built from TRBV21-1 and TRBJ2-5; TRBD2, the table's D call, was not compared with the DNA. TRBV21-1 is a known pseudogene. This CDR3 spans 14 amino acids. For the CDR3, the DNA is TGTGCCAGCAGCAATAAAAAAATGCAAGAGACCCAGTACTTC. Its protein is CASSNKKMQETQYF.

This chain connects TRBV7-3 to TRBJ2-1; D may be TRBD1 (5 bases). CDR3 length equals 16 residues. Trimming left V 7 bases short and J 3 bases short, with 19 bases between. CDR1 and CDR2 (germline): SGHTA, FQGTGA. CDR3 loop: CASTKGARVGYNEQFF. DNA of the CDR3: TGTGCCAGCACCAAAGGGGCTAGAGTGGGCTACAATGAGCAGTTCTTC.

Here the CDR3 DNA reads TGTGCCAGCAGCCAAGACAGGGCAAATAATGAAAAACTGTTTTTT. Amino acid sequence: CASSQDRANNEKLFF. The chain employs TRBV4-2 and TRBJ1-4, with D perhaps matching TRBD1 (5 bases). Trimming took off 0 bases at V and 4 bases at J, with 9 bases between the two ends. The CDR3 has 15 amino acids. CDR1 LGHNA and CDR2 YNFKEQ come from the germline V gene.

CDR3 amino acids: CASSIRAGLTAYEQYF. The CDR3 DNA follows: TGTGCCAGTAGTATACGAGCAGGTCTCACCGCCTACGAGCAGTACTTC. The chain couples TRBV19 to TRBJ2-7; D not certain. V shed 2 bases and J shed 2 bases, with 16 bases lying between them. This CDR3 contains 16 residues. Germline assignment: CDR1 LNHDA and CDR2 SQIVND (reference sequence).

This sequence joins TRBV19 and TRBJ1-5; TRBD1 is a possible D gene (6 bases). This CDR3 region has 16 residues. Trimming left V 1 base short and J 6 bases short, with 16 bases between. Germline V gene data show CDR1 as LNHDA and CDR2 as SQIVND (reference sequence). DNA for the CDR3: TGTGCCAGTAGTATAGTCCCAGGGGCTCTGGGTCAGCCCCAGCATTTT. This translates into CASSIVPGALGQPQHF.

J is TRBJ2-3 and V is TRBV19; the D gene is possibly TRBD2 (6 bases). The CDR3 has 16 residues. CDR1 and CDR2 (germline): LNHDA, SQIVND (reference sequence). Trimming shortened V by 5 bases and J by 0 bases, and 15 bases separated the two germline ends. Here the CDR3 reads CASSLPEGLSTDTQYF. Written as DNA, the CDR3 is TGTGCCAGTAGTCTTCCGGAGGGACTTAGCACAGATACGCAGTATTTT. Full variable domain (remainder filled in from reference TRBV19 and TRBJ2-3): DGGITQSPKYLFRKEGQNVTLSCEQNLNHDAMYWYRQDPGQGLRLIYYSQIVNDFQKGDIAEGYSVSREKKESFPLTVTSAQKNPTAFYLCASSLPEGLSTDTQYFGPGTRLTVL.

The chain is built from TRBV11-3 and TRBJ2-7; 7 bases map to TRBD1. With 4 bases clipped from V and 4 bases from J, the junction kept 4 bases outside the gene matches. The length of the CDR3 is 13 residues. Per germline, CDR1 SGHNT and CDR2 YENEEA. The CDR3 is CASSSGTAYEQYF. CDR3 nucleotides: TGTGCCAGCAGCTCCGGGACAGCTTACGAGCAGTACTTC.

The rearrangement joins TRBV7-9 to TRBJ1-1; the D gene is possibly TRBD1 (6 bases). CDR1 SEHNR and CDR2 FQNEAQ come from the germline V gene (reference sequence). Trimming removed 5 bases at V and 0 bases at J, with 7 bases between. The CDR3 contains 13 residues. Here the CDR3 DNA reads TGTGCCAGCAGCCGGGACATGAACACTGAAGCTTTCTTT. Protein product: CASSRDMNTEAFF. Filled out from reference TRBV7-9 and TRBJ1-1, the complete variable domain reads DTGVSQNPRHKITKRGQNVTFRCDPISEHNRLYWYRQTLGQGPEFLTYFQNEAQLEKSRLLSDRFSAERPKGSFSTLEIQRTEQGDSAMYLCASSRDMNTEAFFGQGTRLTVV.

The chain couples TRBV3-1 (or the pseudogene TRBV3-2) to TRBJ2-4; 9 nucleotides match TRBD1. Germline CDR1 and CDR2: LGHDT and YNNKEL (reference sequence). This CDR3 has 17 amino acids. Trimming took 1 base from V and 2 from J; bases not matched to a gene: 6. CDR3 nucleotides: TGTGCCAGCAGCCAAGGAACAGGGGGCATGTCCAAAAACATTCAGTACTTC. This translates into CASSQGTGGMSKNIQYF.

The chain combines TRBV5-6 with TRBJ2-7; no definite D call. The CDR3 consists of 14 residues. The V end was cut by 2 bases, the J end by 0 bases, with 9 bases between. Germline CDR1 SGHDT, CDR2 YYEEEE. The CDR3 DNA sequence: TGTGCCAGCAGCTTCCAACCAGACTCCTACGAGCAGTACTTC. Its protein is CASSFQPDSYEQYF.